Reported below is one T cell receptor (beta chain). Its antigen is not known. This CDR3 region has 17 residues. The V and J ends lost 1 base and 5 bases respectively, with 17 bases between them. CDR1 and CDR2 (germline): SGHTA, FQGNSA. This record comes from a study of T cell responses to AZD1222 COVID-19 vaccine. General study points: Spike-specific TCR breadth and depth both grew after two AZD1222 doses. Nearly half of spike-specific TCRs reportedly go after variant regions that carry no mutations.

Here immunoSEQ multiplex PCR was the method, and the copy in TCRdb shows in-frame clones only, minus some. The table includes some 200,000 clones, roughly 94% detected once. This receptor was obtained from an adult who received the MenACWY meningococcal vaccine as a control. Sequenced here: peripheral blood, sampled 28 days after the second dose of the MenACWY control vaccine. This sequence joins TRBV7-2 and TRBJ1-4; tentatively, D is TRBD1 (5 bases). This chain's CDR3 is CASSLVTQGSGNEKLFF. The CDR3, as DNA: TGTGCCAGCAGCTTAGTAACCCAGGGATCTGGGAATGAAAAACTGTTTTTT.